These T cell receptor beta chains were read from a single sample in a study of cytomegalovirus exposure and HLA in healthy donors. The protocol was immunoSEQ multiplex PCR, while the TCRdb copy is restricted to in-frame clones and leaves out a portion. The table includes more than 200,000 clones, about three quarters detected once. The sequencing sample was made of PBMCs. These receptor sequences come from a man in his forties in good health and CMV-seronegative. The CDR3 runs from the conserved cysteine through the conserved F or W. A D gene is named only where the DNA matches it firmly. Size tells how often a clone was seen (once, few, many) or the class of an expanded clone, and some rows leave it out.

v_gene	d_gene	abundance	j_gene	CDR3nt	CDR3aa
TRBV7-2	TRBD2	few	TRBJ2-7	TGTGCCAGCAGCTTACTTAGCGGGGGGAGGGAGCAGTACTTC	CASSLLSGGREQYF
TRBV29-1	NA	NA	TRBJ2-7	TGCAGCGCCGGGGGACTTGAGGCCTCCTACGAGCAGTACTTC	CSAGGLEASYEQYF
TRBV14	TRBD2	NA	TRBJ2-3	TGTGCCAGCAGCCAAAGAAGCAATGGACTAGCGGGAGCAGATACGCAGTATTTT	CASSQRSNGLAGADTQYF
TRBV7-8	NA	NA	TRBJ2-2	TGTGCCAGCAGCATCCGGGACACCATCACCGGGGAGCTGTTTTTT	CASSIRDTITGELFF
TRBV7-9	NA	NA	TRBJ1-4	TGTGCCAGCAGCGAGCCGGGAGTTATGGGGGAAAAACTGTTTTTT	CASSEPGVMGEKLFF
TRBV4-1	TRBD2	NA	TRBJ2-2	TGCGCCAGCAGCCTTCCACTAGCGGGAGAAGACACCGGGGAGCTGTTTTTT	CASSLPLAGEDTGELFF
TRBV19	NA	NA	TRBJ2-5	TGTGCCAGTAGTACCTGGACAGGAGGGGAGACCCAGTACTTC	CASSTWTGGETQYF
TRBV12-5	TRBD2	few	TRBJ2-5	TGTGCTAGTGGTTTGTCCCAGCGGGGTGGGGAGACCCAGTACTTC	CASGLSQRGGETQYF
TRBV7-6	TRBD2	few	TRBJ2-5	TGTGCCAGCAGCTTATTCTTCGCGGGGGAAGAGACCCAGTACTTC	CASSLFFAGEETQYF
TRBV7-2	TRBD1	NA	TRBJ1-1	TGTGCCAGCAGCTCGGGACAGAGGGTGGAAGCTTTCTTT	CASSSGQRVEAFF
TRBV7-2	TRBD1	NA	TRBJ1-1	TGTGCCAGCAGCTTTTCCGGGACAGGGCCCACTGAAGCTTTCTTT	CASSFSGTGPTEAFF
TRBV14	NA	few	TRBJ1-1	TGTGCCAGCAGCCAAGATGGGGCGCGATACACTGAAGCTTTCTTT	CASSQDGARYTEAFF
TRBV2	NA	NA	TRBJ1-3	TGTGCCAGCAGTCTTACCTCAGGGTACGGAAACACCATATATTTT	CASSLTSGYGNTIYF
TRBV4-3	NA	NA	TRBJ2-3	TGCGCCAGCAGCCAAGGGTCCCAGCGGTCCTTATCCACAGATACGCAGTATTTT	CASSQGSQRSLSTDTQYF
TRBV7-2	TRBD1	NA	TRBJ2-1	TGTGCCAGCAGCCTCAGGACAGGGGCACCCCTCAATGAGCAGTTCTTC	CASSLRTGAPLNEQFF
TRBV2	NA	NA	TRBJ2-3	TGTGCCAGCAGTACAGGGAGCACAGATACGCAGTATTTT	CASSTGSTDTQYF
TRBV9	TRBD2	NA	TRBJ2-1	TGTGCCAGCAGCGTAGTACAAGCGGGAGCTGAGCAGTTCTTC	CASSVVQAGAEQFF
TRBV7-9	NA	few	TRBJ2-6	TGTTCCAGCAGCCCCTTGCAGGGTGGGGCCAACGTCCTGACTTTC	CSSSPLQGGANVLTF
TRBV7-3	NA	few	TRBJ2-3	TGTGCCAGCAGCTGGGGGGTCAGGGATACGCAGTATTTT	CASSWGVRDTQYF
TRBV6-1	TRBD2	NA	TRBJ2-7	TGTGCCAGCAGTGAAATTATCGGAACAACGGGAGGCCACGAGCAGTACTTC	CASSEIIGTTGGHEQYF
TRBV7-6	TRBD1	NA	TRBJ2-7	TGTGCCAGCAGCCCCGGGACAGGGGGCTTCTACGAGCAGTACTTC	CASSPGTGGFYEQYF
TRBV10-1	TRBD1	NA	TRBJ2-7	TGCGCCAGCAGTGAGTCTACAGGGGACGAGCAGTACTTC	CASSESTGDEQYF
TRBV18	TRBD2	NA	TRBJ2-5	TGTGCCAGCTCCCCGGGACTAGCGGGCGTACTTCAAGAGACCCAGTACTTC	CASSPGLAGVLQETQYF
TRBV9	TRBD1	NA	TRBJ1-4	TGTGCCAGCAGCGGACAGGGAGGTAGTGAAAAACTGTTTTTT	CASSGQGGSEKLFF
TRBV20-1	NA	few	TRBJ2-7	TGCAGTGCTACCCTCTACGAGCAGTACTTC	CSATLYEQYF
TRBV5-6	NA	NA	TRBJ1-5	TGTGCCAGCAGCTTGTTTATTCCAGGAAATCAGCCCCAGCATTTT	CASSLFIPGNQPQHF
TRBV6-5	NA	few	TRBJ2-7	TGTGCCAGCAGTGAATACGGGAGTACCTACGAGCAGTACTTC	CASSEYGSTYEQYF
TRBV5-1	NA	NA	TRBJ2-2	TGCGCCAGCAGCTCCTCGAACACCGGGGAGCTGTTTTTT	CASSSSNTGELFF
TRBV19	NA	NA	TRBJ1-2	TGTGCCAGTAGTATTGGTGGGGGCGCCTGGGGCTACACCTTC	CASSIGGGAWGYTF
TRBV7-9	TRBD2	NA	TRBJ2-2	TGTTCCAGCAGCGTGGGAGGGCCGGGGAACACCGGGGAGCTGTTTTTT	CSSSVGGPGNTGELFF
TRBV10-3	TRBD1	NA	TRBJ1-5	TGTGCCATCAGTGAATCAGGGGGAAATCAGCCCCAGCATTTT	CAISESGGNQPQHF
TRBV18	NA	NA	TRBJ2-1	TGTGCCAGCTCACTGTCCAGGGACAATGAGCAGTTCTTC	CASSLSRDNEQFF
TRBV19	TRBD1	NA	TRBJ1-1	TGTGCCAGTAGTGATACAGGGGGCAGGAACACTGAAGCTTTCTTT	CASSDTGGRNTEAFF
TRBV7-2	NA	NA	TRBJ1-5	TGTGCCAGCAGCCGCGCAATTAATTATCAGCCCCAGCATTTT	CASSRAINYQPQHF
TRBV5-1	TRBD1	NA	TRBJ1-3	TGCGCCAGCAGCTTTGGACAGGGAACAACCGGAAACACCATATATTTT	CASSFGQGTTGNTIYF
TRBV7-2	NA	NA	TRBJ1-5	TGTGCCAGCAGCTTTAAGGGGGATCAGCCCCAGCATTTT	CASSFKGDQPQHF
TRBV5-1	NA	NA	TRBJ1-1	TGCGCCAGCAGCGACTACAGGGTCGCTGAAGCTTTCTTT	CASSDYRVAEAFF
TRBV18	TRBD2	NA	TRBJ2-1	TGTGCCAGCCAGACTAGCGGGGGGTCCAATGAGCAGTTCTTC	CASQTSGGSNEQFF
TRBV5-6	NA	NA	TRBJ2-7	TGTGCCAGCAGCTTGGGTCGGGGGTTTGAGCAGTACTTC	CASSLGRGFEQYF
TRBV10-3	NA	NA	TRBJ2-7	TGTGCCATCAGTGAGACGCAGGTCCGCGAGCAGTACTTC	CAISETQVREQYF
TRBV27	TRBD1	NA	TRBJ2-7	TGTGCCAGCAGTTCCGGGACAGGGTTCAACGAGCAGTACTTC	CASSSGTGFNEQYF
TRBV9	NA	NA	TRBJ1-1	TGTGCCAGCAGCTCCAGGTGGGGGCGTGACACTGAAGCTTTCTTT	CASSSRWGRDTEAFF
TRBV7-9	TRBD1	NA	TRBJ2-3	TGTGCCAGCAGCTTCGTCTCGGGACAGGATGCTTTCACAGATACGCAGTATTTT	CASSFVSGQDAFTDTQYF
TRBV28	NA	NA	TRBJ2-1	TGTGCCAGCAGTCCTCCGACAGAGAACAATGAGCAGTTCTTC	CASSPPTENNEQFF
TRBV7-6	TRBD1	NA	TRBJ1-6	TGTGCCAGCAGCCGCTCGACAGGGACTAGTTCACCCCTCCACTTT	CASSRSTGTSSPLHF
TRBV11-2	NA	NA	TRBJ1-1	TGTGCCAGCAGCTCCATACCAGGCACTGAAGCTTTCTTT	CASSSIPGTEAFF
TRBV7-3	TRBD2	NA	TRBJ2-5	TGTGCCAGCAGCTTAGGTAGCGGGAGATTAGAGACCCAGTACTTC	CASSLGSGRLETQYF
TRBV5-4	TRBD1	once	TRBJ2-2	TGTGCCAGCAGCTGGGGGACAGGGGAAAACACCGGGGAGCTGTTTTTT	CASSWGTGENTGELFF
TRBV7-8	NA	NA	TRBJ1-1	TGTGCCAGCAGCTTACGTGGGGGCCTGAACACTGAAGCTTTCTTT	CASSLRGGLNTEAFF
TRBV29-1	TRBD1	NA	TRBJ2-7	TGCAGCGTTGAGGGTTTAGACAGGGGGGATTACGAGCAGTACTTC	CSVEGLDRGDYEQYF
TRBV6-1	NA	NA	TRBJ2-1	TGTGCCAGCAGCTCTACCCGATCACAGGGTAATGAGCAGTTCTTC	CASSSTRSQGNEQFF
TRBV7-3	TRBD1	NA	TRBJ2-2	TGTGCCAGCAGCTTAATTGGGACAGGGGGCCCCGGGGAGCTGTTTTTT	CASSLIGTGGPGELFF
TRBV10-3	NA	NA	TRBJ2-1	TGTGCCATCAGTGAGTCCCCCAGGGGTAACAATGAGCAGTTCTTC	CAISESPRGNNEQFF
TRBV25-1	NA	NA	TRBJ1-1	TGTGCCAGCAGACCGTTTTTAGGGGGGGCTGCTTTCTTT	CASRPFLGGAAFF
TRBV7-9	NA	few	TRBJ1-4	TGTGCCAGCAGCTCAGGACAGACAACTAATGAAAAACTGTTTTTT	CASSSGQTTNEKLFF
TRBV19	NA	NA	TRBJ2-5	TGTGCCAGTAAGAGGGGGGCCCGGGGGGCCCAGTACTTC	CASKRGARGAQYF
TRBV27	NA	few	TRBJ2-7	TGTGCCAGCAGTTTATTGGCAGGGGGGAGCCCCTACGAGCAGTACTTC	CASSLLAGGSPYEQYF